This T cell receptor (beta chain) was captured by sequencing in a study of blood T cells in healthy people across ages. Findings and limits, study-wide: TCR beta diversity was tightly associated with the proportion of naive T cells.

Extraction yielded at least 6 micrograms of total RNA per sample. In this sample, this clonotype turned up many times. Its specificity is not known. There are 18 residues in the CDR3. V trimming: 5 bases; J trimming: 2 bases; junction bases outside the gene matches: 15. Germline V gene data show CDR1 as LGHNA and CDR2 as YSLEER. Primers used in a second PCR of roughly 6 to 12 cycles were a sample-barcoded 5' primer and a J-beta primer mix. TCRdb itself ran the 5' RACE reads through MiXCR, one entry per CDR3 protein. The sample holds 700,000 or so distinct CDR3 sequences; roughly two fifths are singletons and the top ten take 25% to 30%.

Sequences were obtained from blood. The TCR originated in an elderly man in good health. The chain combines TRBV4-3 with TRBJ2-1; the match to TRBD1 covers 7 bases. The CDR3 DNA reads as TGCGCCAGCAGCTATCAAACGCCGGGACAGTTAACCTACAATGAGCAGTTCTTC. Residues: CASSYQTPGQLTYNEQFF.